This TCR beta chain was recorded in a study of T-cell reconstitution after alpha-beta-depleted transplantation in children. General study points: Two months or so post-transplant, alpha-beta T cells reportedly derived from several hundred expanded graft clones. Surviving recipient T cells and thymic progenitors underlay high day-60 TCRbeta diversity in some patients. Diversity and T-cell counts at one year after transplant derived mostly from new T cells.

This clonotype was counted many times. Antigen specificity is unknown. Construction of the TCRbeta library involved unique molecular identifiers. TCRdb reprocessed the PCR reads with MiXCR, giving one entry per CDR3 protein. The repertoire holds nearly 350,000 distinct CDR3 sequences, with roughly 17% as singletons. The CDR3 is 12 amino acids. The germline V gene has CDR1 DFQATT and CDR2 SNEGSKA (reference sequence). V gave up 2 bases and J gave up 7 bases, with 9 bases separating them. V and J are TRBV20-1 and TRBJ1-5; D remains ambiguous. The sequencing here drew on PBMCs, mostly from graft donor cells, taken 360 days after TCRalphabeta/CD19-depleted stem cell transplant. The receptor was derived from a male patient under 10 years old who had a stem cell transplant for acute lymphoblastic leukemia, so the T cells may come from the graft donor. DNA for the CDR3: TGCAGTGCTAGATCTTTAATGCAGCCCCAGCATTTT. Protein sequence: CSARSLMQPQHF.